The 20 T cell receptor beta chains listed next were all sequenced from one sample in a study of T cell changes during pregnancy in multiple sclerosis. The data were produced by immunoSEQ multiplex PCR, yet TCRdb's version contains in-frame clones alone and is incomplete. Here the sample spans tens of thousands of clones, around 90% being singletons. The specimen comprised peripheral blood, sampled in the first trimester of pregnancy. The receptors here all came from a female donor in good health, enrolled as a control in a pregnancy study.

CDR3 sequence: CASSPLIRTGRGGYTF. The CDR3 DNA is TGTGCCAGCAGTCCCCTTATCCGGACAGGGAGGGGAGGCTACACCTTC. The V call is TRBV27, the J call TRBJ1-2, with 8 positions matching TRBD1. The CDR3 length is 16 residues. The germline V gene has CDR1 MNHEY and CDR2 SMNVEV (reference sequence). After removal of 5 bases from V and 8 bases from J, the junction contained 16 bases not matched to a gene.

The chain combines TRBV2 with TRBJ2-5; 11 bases are a match to TRBD1. V was clipped by 5 bases and J by 2 bases; unmatched bases: 13. The CDR3 is made up of 18 amino acids. Germline assignment: CDR1 SNHLY and CDR2 FYNNEI. CDR3 nucleotide sequence: TGTGCCAGCAGTCGTGGACAGGGGGCGCGGGTGAAGCAAGAGACCCAGTACTTC. Its protein is CASSRGQGARVKQETQYF.

The J gene is TRBJ1-2, the V gene TRBV7-9; D is unresolved. Germline V gives CDR1 SEHNR, CDR2 FQNEAQ (reference sequence). V lost 4 bases, J lost 2 bases, and 11 bases lay in between. The CDR3 length is 14 residues. The CDR3 spells CASSSHQQNYGYTF. DNA of the CDR3: TGTGCCAGCAGCTCCCACCAACAAAACTATGGCTACACCTTC.

This chain's CDR3 is CASSQTDRVSSYEQYF. The CDR3 DNA sequence: TGTGCCAGCAGTCAGACGGACAGGGTAAGCTCCTACGAGCAGTACTTC. The rearrangement uses TRBV27 and TRBJ2-7, with TRBD1 matching over 8 bases. The CDR3 extends over 16 amino acids. The V segment lost 5 bases and the J segment 0 bases; nucleotides outside the gene matches: 9. The V gene's germline CDR1 is MNHEY and CDR2 SMNVEV (reference sequence).

The V call is TRBV2, the J call TRBJ2-7, with 7 bases identical to TRBD1. This CDR3 is 15 amino acids long. Trimming took 4 bases from V and 0 from J; bases not matched to a gene: 6. The germline V gene encodes CDR1 SNHLY and CDR2 FYNNEI. The CDR3 protein is CASSAVQGPSYEQYF. The CDR3 nucleotides read TGTGCCAGCAGTGCCGTACAGGGGCCCTCCTACGAGCAGTACTTC.

This clone showed up just once. The V gene is TRBV6-4, the J gene TRBJ2-7; 9 bases agree with TRBD1. Per the germline V gene, CDR1 is MRHNA and CDR2 is SNTAGT. The CDR3 consists of 15 residues. V shed 6 bases, J shed 4 bases, and the junction held 10 bases outside the gene matches. CDR3 amino acids: CASSQYLGQGYEQYF. The CDR3 nucleotides read TGTGCCAGCAGCCAATACTTGGGACAGGGATACGAGCAGTACTTC.

This clone was seen a single time. The chain employs TRBV28 and TRBJ2-2; 7 bases agree with TRBD1. CDR3 length: 13 amino acids. V shed 9 bases, J shed 6 bases, and the junction held 7 bases outside the gene matches. Germline CDR1 reads MDHEN; CDR2 reads SYDVKM. The CDR3 coding sequence is TGTGCCAGTAGGGACAGTTTCTCCGGGGAGCTGTTTTTT. Its translation: CASRDSFSGELFF. Drawing the rest from reference TRBV28 and TRBJ2-2, the complete variable domain is DVKVTQSSRYLVKRTGEKVFLECVQDMDHENMFWYRQDPGLGLRLIYFSYDVKMKEKGDIPEGYSVSREKKERFSLILESASTNQTSMYLCASRDSFSGELFFGEGSRLTVL.

J is TRBJ2-6 and V is TRBV5-5; TRBD1 agrees at 9 bases. Trimming cost V 4 bases and J 0 bases; bases outside gene matches: 11. The CDR3 contains 19 residues. Per the germline V gene, CDR1 is SGHKS and CDR2 is YYEKEE (reference sequence). Written as DNA, the CDR3 is TGTGCCAGCAGCATAGGGGGACAGGGTGTACGCTCTGGGGCCAACGTCCTGACTTTC. The encoded protein is CASSIGGQGVRSGANVLTF.

The chain combines TRBV11-3 with TRBJ2-6; TRBD1 matches at 12 bases. The germline V gene has CDR1 SGHNT and CDR2 YENEEA. The CDR3 is 17 amino acids. V shed 5 bases and J 2 bases; nucleotides not matched to a gene: 4. CDR3 loop: CASSTGQGAAGANVLTF. The DNA for the CDR3 is TGTGCCAGCAGCACGGGACAGGGGGCTGCTGGGGCCAACGTCCTGACTTTC.

V and J are TRBV19 and TRBJ2-7; 9 bases are a match to TRBD2. V dropped 4 bases and J dropped 8; count of bases not matched to a gene: 9. The CDR3 covers 14 residues. Germline CDR1 reads LNHDA; CDR2 reads SQIVND (reference sequence). CDR3 amino acids: CASSKREVTAQQYF. The CDR3 nucleotides are TGTGCCAGTAGTAAGCGGGAGGTCACGGCCCAGCAGTACTTC.

This clone has only one observation. The rearrangement uses TRBV2 and TRBJ2-1, with 11 bases that match TRBD2. The CDR3 spans 15 residues. Trimming cost V 3 bases and J 7 bases; bases outside gene matches: 5. Germline assignment: CDR1 SNHLY and CDR2 FYNNEI. In DNA, the CDR3 is TGTGCCAGCAGTGAGGGGACTAGCGGCCCAAATGAGCAGTTCTTC. This encodes CASSEGTSGPNEQFF.

The rearrangement uses TRBV4-1 and TRBJ2-3; 11 nucleotides align to TRBD2. In germline, CDR1 is MGHRA, CDR2 YSYEKL. Unmatched junction bases numbered 8, after V lost 3 bases and J lost 0 bases. The CDR3 is 18 amino acids. The CDR3 coding sequence is TGCGCCAGCAGCCAGATTAGCGGGAGGGCCATTAGCACAGATACGCAGTATTTT. Protein product: CASSQISGRAISTDTQYF.

This sequence joins TRBV20-1 and TRBJ2-1; D unclear. The CDR3 spans 11 residues. Germline V lookup: CDR1 DFQATT, CDR2 SNEGSKA (reference sequence). V shed 7 bases and J shed 5 bases, with 9 bases lying between them. The CDR3 DNA sequence: TGCAGTGTACACAACAACAATGAGCAGTTCTTC. Protein sequence: CSVHNNNEQFF.

The chain uses TRBV21-1 and TRBJ2-7; TRBD2 was called by the table and not checked on the DNA. TRBV21-1 is a listed pseudogene. This CDR3 has 14 amino acids. CDR3 in amino acids: CASSNLPGAYEQYF. CDR3 in DNA: TGTGCCAGCAGCAACCTGCCGGGGGCCTACGAGCAGTACTTC.

V is TRBV9 and J is TRBJ2-5, with D possibly matching TRBD1 (6 bases). V lost 4 bases to trimming and J lost 5 bases, with 15 bases between them. CDR1 SGDLS and CDR2 YYNGEE come from the germline V gene. This CDR3 comprises 14 residues. CDR3 in DNA: TGTGCCAGCAGCCCCAGGGGACGAGGGGAGACCCAGTACTTC. Translated, it gives CASSPRGRGETQYF.

V and J are TRBV5-4 and TRBJ2-7, with 10 bases fitting TRBD2. J gave up 1 base and V 4 bases, and 8 bases lay outside the gene matches. Germline assignment: CDR1 SGHNT and CDR2 YYREEE (reference sequence). The CDR3 contains 16 residues. The chain's CDR3 is CASSPRRLAGSYEQYF. CDR3 nucleotides: TGTGCCAGCAGCCCCCGGCGACTAGCGGGTTCCTACGAGCAGTACTTC.

The chain links TRBV7-8 to TRBJ2-5; tentative D call: TRBD1 (6 bases). The V gene's germline CDR1 is SGHVS and CDR2 FQNEAQ. The V and J ends lost 5 bases and 4 bases respectively, with 29 bases between them. This CDR3 contains 19 residues. The CDR3 sequence is CASSQRDRRKGVRRETQYF. The CDR3 nucleotides read TGTGCCAGCAGCCAGCGAGACAGGCGGAAAGGGGTCAGGCGAGAGACCCAGTACTTC.

This chain links TRBV14 with TRBJ2-2; perhaps TRBD1 as D (6 bases). Germline V gives CDR1 SGHDN, CDR2 FVKESK. V was shortened by 0 bases and J by 5 bases, with 22 bases between the two germline ends. The CDR3 spans 19 residues. The chain's CDR3 is CASSQDNFAGAKGTGELFF. The CDR3 bases are TGTGCCAGCAGCCAAGATAATTTCGCAGGGGCCAAAGGGACCGGGGAGCTGTTTTTT.

The chain couples TRBV19 to TRBJ2-3; TRBD2 matches at 10 bases. The CDR3 contains 16 residues. Germline CDR1 and CDR2: LNHDA and SQIVND (reference sequence). With V trimmed by 3 bases and J by 0 bases, 3 bases remained unmatched. CDR3 coding DNA: TGTGCCAGTAGTATCTCAGCGGGAGGGAGCACAGATACGCAGTATTTT. As protein: CASSISAGGSTDTQYF.

This clone was found a few times. The CDR3 reads CASSLAPSGRAYEQYF. The CDR3 DNA follows: TGTGCCAGCAGCTTAGCGCCGAGCGGGAGGGCCTACGAGCAGTACTTC. The chain recombines TRBV7-8 with TRBJ2-7, with TRBD2 matching 10 bases. Germline V gene lookup returns CDR1 SGHVS and CDR2 FQNEAQ. The CDR3 runs to 16 residues. Trimming at V came to 0 bases and at J to 2 bases, leaving 4 bases not matched to a gene.